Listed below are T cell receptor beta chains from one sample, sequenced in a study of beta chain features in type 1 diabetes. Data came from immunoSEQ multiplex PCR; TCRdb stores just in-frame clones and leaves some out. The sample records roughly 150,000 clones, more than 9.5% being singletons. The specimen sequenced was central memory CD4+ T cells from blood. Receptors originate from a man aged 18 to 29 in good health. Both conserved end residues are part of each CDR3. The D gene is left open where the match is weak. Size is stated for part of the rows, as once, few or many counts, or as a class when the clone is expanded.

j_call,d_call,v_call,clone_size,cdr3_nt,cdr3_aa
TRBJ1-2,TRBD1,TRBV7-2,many,TGTGCCAGCAGCACACGACAGGGGGCTCTTGGCTACACCTTC,CASSTRQGALGYTF
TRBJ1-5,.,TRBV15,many,TGTGCCACCAGCAGAGATACTGGCCAGCCCCAGCATTTT,CATSRDTGQPQHF
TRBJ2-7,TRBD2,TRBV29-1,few,TGCAGCGTTGAAGATCGGAGCGGGGGGGCCAGCGAGCAGTACTTC,CSVEDRSGGASEQYF
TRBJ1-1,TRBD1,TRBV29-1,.,TGCAGCGTCCCGGGACAGGGGAACACTGAAGCTTTCTTT,CSVPGQGNTEAFF
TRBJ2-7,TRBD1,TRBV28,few,TGTGCCAGCAGCCGCGGGACAGGGATCAACGAGCAGTACTTC,CASSRGTGINEQYF
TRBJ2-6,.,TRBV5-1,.,TGCGCCAGCAGCTTGGGGCTAACCCGCCTCTCTGGGGCCAACGTCCTGACTTTC,CASSLGLTRLSGANVLTF
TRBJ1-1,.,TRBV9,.,TGTGCCAGCAGCGTACTTTTATCTGCCACTGAAGCTTTCTTT,CASSVLLSATEAFF
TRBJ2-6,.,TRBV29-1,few,TGCAGCGTTGAAACACAGCTCTCTGGGGCCAACGTCCTGACTTTC,CSVETQLSGANVLTF
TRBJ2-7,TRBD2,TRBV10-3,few,TGTGCCATCAGTGAACTAGCGGGAGACTACGAGCAGTACTTC,CAISELAGDYEQYF
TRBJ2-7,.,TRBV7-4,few,TGTGCCAGCACTCGCCCGGGACCCACCTACGAGCAGTACTTC,CASTRPGPTYEQYF
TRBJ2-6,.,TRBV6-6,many,TGTGCCAGCAGTTCACAGGGAGCTGGGGCCAACGTCCTGACTTTC,CASSSQGAGANVLTF
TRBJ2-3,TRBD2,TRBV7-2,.,TGTGCCAGCAGCCCACGGACTAGCGGGGGAAGTCCGATGGCGCAGTATTTT,CASSPRTSGGSPMAQYF
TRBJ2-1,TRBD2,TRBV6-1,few,TGTGCCAGCATCCTAGCGGGGACTAATGAGCAGTTCTTC,CASILAGTNEQFF
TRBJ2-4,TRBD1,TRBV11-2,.,TGTGCCAGCAGCCCCAGAAGGGACAGAAACATTCAGTACTTC,CASSPRRDRNIQYF
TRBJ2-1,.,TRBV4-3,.,TGCGCCAGCAGCCAAGGACTAGGGATGGGGTACAATGAGCAGTTCTTC,CASSQGLGMGYNEQFF
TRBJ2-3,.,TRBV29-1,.,TGCAGCGTTTCCACATCAGTAACAGATACGCAGTATTTT,CSVSTSVTDTQYF
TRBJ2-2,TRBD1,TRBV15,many,TGTGCCACCAGCAGTAGCCCCTCGACAGGGGCCGGGGAGCTGTTTTTT,CATSSSPSTGAGELFF
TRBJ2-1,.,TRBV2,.,TGTGCCAGCAGTGAAGTACGGGGTAAAGATGAGCAGTTCTTC,CASSEVRGKDEQFF
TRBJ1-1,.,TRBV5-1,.,TGCGCCAGCATCAGAGACAGAGGAAACACTGAAGCTTTCTTT,CASIRDRGNTEAFF
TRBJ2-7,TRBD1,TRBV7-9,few,TGTGCCAGCAGTCTTACAGCAGGGGGATACGAGCAGTACTTC,CASSLTAGGYEQYF
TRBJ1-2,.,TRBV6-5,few,TGTGCCATCAGTGTTGGAGCAAGAGACTATGGCTACACCTTC,CAISVGARDYGYTF
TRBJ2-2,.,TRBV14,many,TGTGCCAGCAGCCAAGAGTACAGACACACCGGGGAGCTGTTTTTT,CASSQEYRHTGELFF
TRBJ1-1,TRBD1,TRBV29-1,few,TGCAGCGTTGAAGGACAGGGCGGCACTGAAGCTTTCTTT,CSVEGQGGTEAFF
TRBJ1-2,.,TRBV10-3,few,TGTGCCATCAGTGAGTCAACGGCAGTAACCTCTACCGGCTACACCTTC,CAISESTAVTSTGYTF
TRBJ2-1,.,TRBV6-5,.,TGTGCCAGCATCCAGGACGGGACAACCAATGAGCAGTTCTTC,CASIQDGTTNEQFF
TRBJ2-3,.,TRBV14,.,TGTGCCAGCAGCCAAAACAGGGTAACAGATACGCAGTATTTT,CASSQNRVTDTQYF
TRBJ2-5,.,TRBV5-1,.,TGCGCCAGCAGCAATGAAGAGACCCAGTACTTC,CASSNEETQYF
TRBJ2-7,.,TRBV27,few,TGTGCCAGCAGACTCCAGGGGAGATCCTACGAGCAGTACTTC,CASRLQGRSYEQYF
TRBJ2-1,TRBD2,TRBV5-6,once,TGTGCCAGCAGCCTTCCGGGACTAGCGGGATACAATGAGCAGTTCTTC,CASSLPGLAGYNEQFF
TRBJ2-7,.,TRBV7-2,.,TGTGCCAGCGCGTCCAGCTCCTACGAGCAGTACTTC,CASASSSYEQYF
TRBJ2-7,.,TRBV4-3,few,TGCGCCAGCAGCCAAGGACGCGACAGGCTGTACGAGCAGTACTTC,CASSQGRDRLYEQYF
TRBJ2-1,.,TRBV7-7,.,TGTGCCAGCAGCTTAGTCGGCGGGAATGAGCAGTTCTTC,CASSLVGGNEQFF
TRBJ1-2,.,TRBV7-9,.,TGTGCCAGCAGTAGTCAGGGATATGGCTACACCTTC,CASSSQGYGYTF
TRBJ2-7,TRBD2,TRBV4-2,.,TGTGCCAGCAGCCAAGATAGGACTAGCGAAACCTACGAGCAGTACTTC,CASSQDRTSETYEQYF
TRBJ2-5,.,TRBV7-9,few,TGTGCCAGCAGCTTAGTTTCCAGCCTCCAAGAGACCCAGTACTTC,CASSLVSSLQETQYF
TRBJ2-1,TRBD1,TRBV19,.,TGTGCCAGTAGTATTCAAGGGACAGGCTACAATGAGCAGTTCTTC,CASSIQGTGYNEQFF
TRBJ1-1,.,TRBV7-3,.,TGTGCCAGCAGCTTGGCAGGGCTGGACACTGAAGCTTTCTTT,CASSLAGLDTEAFF
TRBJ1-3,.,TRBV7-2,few,TGTGCCAGCAGCTTGTTACTCAGGACTACTGGAAACACCATATATTTT,CASSLLLRTTGNTIYF
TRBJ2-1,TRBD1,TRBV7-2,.,TGTGCCAGCAGCTCGGGACAGGGGAAGCAGTTCTTC,CASSSGQGKQFF
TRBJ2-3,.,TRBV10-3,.,TGTGCCATCAGTGAGTTTGGACTCATCACAGATACGCAGTATTTT,CAISEFGLITDTQYF
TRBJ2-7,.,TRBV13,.,TGTGCCACCCGGAGGGACCCGAGCTCCTACGAGCAGTACTTC,CATRRDPSSYEQYF
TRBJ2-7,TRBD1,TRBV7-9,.,TGTGCCAGCAGCTTTGTCTTGGACAGGGTCTACGAGCAGTACTTC,CASSFVLDRVYEQYF
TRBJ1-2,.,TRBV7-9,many,TGTGCCAGCAGCTGGGGCGAGAGGGGCTACACCTTC,CASSWGERGYTF
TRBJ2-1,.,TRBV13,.,TGTGCCAGCACCCGGACTGGGTACAATGAGCAGTTCTTC,CASTRTGYNEQFF
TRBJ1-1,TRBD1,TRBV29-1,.,TGCAGCGTTGTGTCATGGGGCAGGGGGCCCACTGAAGCTTTCTTT,CSVVSWGRGPTEAFF
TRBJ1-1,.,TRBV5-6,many,TGTGCCAGCAGCTTGGTGGAGGGGTTCACTGAAGCTTTCTTT,CASSLVEGFTEAFF
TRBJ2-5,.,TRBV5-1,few,TGCGCCAGCAGCATGGAAGGGACTCGCCAAGAGACCCAGTACTTC,CASSMEGTRQETQYF
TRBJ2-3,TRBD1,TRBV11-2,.,TGTGCCAGCACTAAGGATCAGGGGGCTGTAGATACGCAGTATTTT,CASTKDQGAVDTQYF
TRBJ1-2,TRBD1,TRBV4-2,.,TGTGCCAGCAGCCAAGCCGGACAGGGGGAAGGCTATGGCTACACCTTC,CASSQAGQGEGYGYTF
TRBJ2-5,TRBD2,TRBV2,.,TGTGCCAGCAGTCGCGGACTAGCGGGGGGAGAGACCCAGTACTTC,CASSRGLAGGETQYF
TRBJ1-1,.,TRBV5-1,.,TGCGCCAGCAGCTTGGGGGATCTTGGGAACACTGAAGCTTTCTTT,CASSLGDLGNTEAFF
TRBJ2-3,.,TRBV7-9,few,TGTGCCAGCAGTCGGGACTTTACAGATACGCAGTATTTT,CASSRDFTDTQYF
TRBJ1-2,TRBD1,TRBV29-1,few,TGCAGCGTGGAGACAGGGGGTTTCACCTTC,CSVETGGFTF
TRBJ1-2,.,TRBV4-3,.,TGCGCCAGCAGCCAAGATCGAAGAGTGTTAGCTAACTATGGCTACACCTTC,CASSQDRRVLANYGYTF
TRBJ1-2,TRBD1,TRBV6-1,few,TGTGCCAGCAGGTATACGGGACAGGATATTGGCTACACCTTC,CASRYTGQDIGYTF